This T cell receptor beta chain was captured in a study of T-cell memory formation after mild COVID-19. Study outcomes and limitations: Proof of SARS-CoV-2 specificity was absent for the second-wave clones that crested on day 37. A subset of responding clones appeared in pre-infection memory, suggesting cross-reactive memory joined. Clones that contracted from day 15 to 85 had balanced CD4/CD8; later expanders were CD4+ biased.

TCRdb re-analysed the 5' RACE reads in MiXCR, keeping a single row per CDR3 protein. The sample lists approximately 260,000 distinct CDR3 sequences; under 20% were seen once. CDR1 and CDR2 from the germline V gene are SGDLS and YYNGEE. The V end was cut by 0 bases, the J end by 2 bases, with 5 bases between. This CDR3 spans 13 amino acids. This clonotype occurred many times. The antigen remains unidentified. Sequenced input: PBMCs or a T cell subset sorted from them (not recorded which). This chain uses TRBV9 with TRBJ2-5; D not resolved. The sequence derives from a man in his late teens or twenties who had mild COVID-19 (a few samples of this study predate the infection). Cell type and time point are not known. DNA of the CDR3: TGTGCCAGCAGCGTAGCGGCTCAAGAGACCCAGTACTTC. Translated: CASSVAAQETQYF.